This is a list of T cell receptor beta chains from one sample in a study of CDR3 diversity in severe acne. TCRdb itself ran the PCR reads through MiXCR, one entry per CDR3 protein. The table has under 95,000 distinct CDR3 sequences, approximately 52% seen once. The sample consisted of blood. Every receptor here comes from a male donor in good health, serving as a control. Each CDR3 is given with its conserved first and last residue. A D gene is named only where the DNA matches it firmly. Clone size is shown for a subset of rows, as once, few, many or a class of expanded clone.

CDR3 length | J gene | V gene | clone size | D gene | CDR3 protein | CDR3 DNA
15 | TRBJ2-1 | TRBV24-1 | many | TRBD1 | CATSDSGTGGIEQFF | TGTGCCACCAGTGATTCCGGGACAGGGGGTATTGAGCAGTTCTTC
15 | TRBJ1-5 | TRBV20-1 | NA | TRBD1 | CSARRPGTGDWPQHF | TGCAGTGCTAGGCGTCCGGGGACAGGGGATTGGCCCCAGCATTTT
15 | TRBJ1-5 | TRBV15 | NA | NA | CATSTPAVANQPQHF | TGTGCCACCAGCACACCAGCAGTCGCTAATCAGCCCCAGCATTTT
17 | TRBJ2-1 | TRBV9 | once | NA | CASSPGLQRTYYNEQFF | TGTGCCAGCAGCCCGGGACTCCAGCGCACCTACTACAATGAGCAGTTCTTC
18 | TRBJ2-7 | TRBV28 | NA | NA | CASRCTEKVPRGYYEHYF | TGTGCCAGCAGGTGCACAGAGAAGGTGCCGAGAGGCTACTACGAGCATTACTTC
14 | TRBJ1-6 | TRBV5-1 | NA | NA | CASSTTAYNSPLHF | TGCGCCAGCAGCACTACGGCCTATAATTCACCCCTCCACTTT
17 | TRBJ2-2 | TRBV4-1 | many | TRBD2 | CASSLGGTSGSVGELFF | TGCGCCAGCAGCCTCGGCGGGACTAGCGGGAGTGTCGGGGAGCTGTTTTTT
13 | TRBJ1-5 | TRBV19 | many | TRBD1 | CASQDREGQPQHF | TGTGCCAGCCAGGACAGGGAGGGACAGCCCCAGCATTTT
17 | TRBJ2-3 | TRBV3-1 | few | NA | CASSQGFGGIGTDTQYF | TGTGCCAGCAGCCAAGGTTTCGGGGGCATCGGCACAGATACGCAGTATTTT
16 | TRBJ2-1 | TRBV7-2 | NA | TRBD1 | CASSLAGQGWYNEQFF | TGTGCCAGCAGCTTAGCGGGACAGGGATGGTACAATGAGCAGTTCTTC
14 | TRBJ1-6 | TRBV6-4 | medium-sized | TRBD1 | CASSPGQDNSPLHF | TGTGCCAGCAGTCCGGGACAGGATAATTCACCCCTCCACTTT
10 | TRBJ2-2 | TRBV7-9 | NA | NA | CASSPRELFF | TGTGCCAGCAGCCCCAGGGAGCTGTTTTTT
13 | TRBJ2-5 | TRBV2 | few | TRBD1 | CASRKQGKETQYF | TGTGCCAGCAGAAAACAGGGGAAAGAGACCCAGTACTTC
14 | TRBJ2-2 | TRBV7-9 | NA | TRBD2 | CASQESGRTGELFF | TGTGCCAGCCAGGAAAGCGGGAGGACCGGGGAGCTGTTTTTT
13 | TRBJ2-7 | TRBV19 | NA | NA | CASSIIRGYEQYF | TGTGCCAGTAGTATAATCAGGGGCTACGAGCAGTACTTC
12 | TRBJ1-1 | TRBV29-1 | NA | NA | CSSDGLNTEAFF | TGCAGCTCGGACGGATTGAACACTGAAGCTTTCTTT
16 | TRBJ1-2 | TRBV18 | many | TRBD1 | CASSATGGEANYGYTF | TGTGCCAGCTCCGCGACAGGGGGCGAAGCTAACTATGGCTACACCTTC
20 | TRBJ1-6 | TRBV7-9 | NA | NA | CASSFYICSASGTIGSPLHF | NA
12 | TRBJ2-5 | TRBV20-1 | few | NA | CSATFFEKTQYF | TGCAGTGCAACGTTCTTTGAAAAGACCCAGTACTTC
14 | TRBJ2-3 | TRBV28 | few | TRBD2 | CASSLTSGTDTQYF | TGTGCCAGCAGTTTAACTAGCGGCACAGATACGCAGTATTTT
14 | TRBJ1-2 | TRBV25-1 | NA | TRBD1 | CASSDPTGNYGYTF | TGTGCCAGCAGTGATCCGACAGGGAACTATGGCTACACCTTC
14 | TRBJ2-7 | TRBV7-2 | few | NA | CASSSNSDTGEQYF | TGTGCCAGCAGCTCAAATTCTGACACGGGGGAGCAGTACTTC
14 | TRBJ2-2 | TRBV2 | NA | TRBD1 | CASSSGQLTGELFF | TGTGCCAGCAGCTCGGGACAGCTCACCGGGGAGCTGTTTTTT
16 | TRBJ2-5 | TRBV9 | NA | TRBD2 | CASSPRASGRAETQYF | TGTGCCAGCAGCCCAAGGGCTAGCGGGAGAGCAGAGACCCAGTACTTC
13 | TRBJ2-5 | TRBV7-8 | NA | NA | CASSLGSGETQYF | TGTGCCAGCAGCTTAGGGTCGGGAGAGACCCAGTACTTC
14 | TRBJ2-7 | TRBV9 | NA | NA | CASSDWPQDYEQYF | TGTGCCAGCAGCGATTGGCCTCAAGACTACGAGCAGTACTTC
15 | TRBJ1-5 | TRBV6-5 | many | NA | CASSPTGYSNQPQHF | TGTGCCAGCAGTCCTACAGGGTATAGCAATCAGCCCCAGCATTTT
22 | TRBJ2-2 | TRBV25-1 | once | TRBD2 | CASSEPPIGLAGKGGNTGELFF | TGTGCCAGCAGCGAGCCCCCTATAGGACTAGCGGGAAAAGGAGGTAACACCGGGGAGCTGTTTTTT
15 | TRBJ2-1 | TRBV6-5 | few | NA | CASSDTGRGNNEQFF | TGTGCCAGCAGCGATACGGGGCGGGGAAACAATGAGCAGTTCTTC
13 | TRBJ2-7 | TRBV6-6 | NA | TRBD2 | CARSREAFYEQYF | TGTGCCCGCTCGCGGGAGGCTTTCTACGAGCAGTACTTC
14 | TRBJ1-2 | TRBV2 | few | NA | CASRSMGRLYGYTF | TGTGCCAGCAGGTCGATGGGGAGACTATATGGCTACACCTTC
15 | TRBJ2-5 | TRBV2 | NA | NA | CASSKERLGGETQYF | TGTGCCAGCAGTAAGGAAAGACTGGGCGGTGAGACCCAGTACTTC
15 | TRBJ2-7 | TRBV10-3 | NA | NA | CAIRWGGTADYEQYF | TGTGCCATCCGATGGGGAGGGACAGCAGACTACGAGCAGTACTTC
15 | TRBJ2-5 | TRBV5-6 | NA | TRBD2 | CASNKGTSGKGTQYF | TGTGCCAGCAACAAAGGGACTAGCGGTAAAGGGACCCAGTACTTC
12 | TRBJ2-5 | TRBV2 | NA | NA | CASGPAPETQYF | TGTGCCAGCGGGCCAGCTCCTGAGACCCAGTACTTC
11 | TRBJ1-5 | TRBV20-1 | medium-sized | NA | CGVRGGQPQHF | TGCGGTGTAAGAGGCGGTCAGCCCCAGCATTTT
15 | TRBJ1-3 | TRBV6-1 | NA | TRBD1 | CASSDRGDSGNTIYF | TGTGCCAGCAGCGACAGGGGGGACTCTGGAAACACCATATATTTT
13 | TRBJ2-5 | TRBV19 | many | NA | CASSIMSFETQYF | TGTGCCAGTAGTATAATGAGTTTCGAGACCCAGTACTTC
13 | TRBJ1-2 | TRBV20-1 | once | NA | CSARDSTKYGYTF | TGCAGTGCTAGGGACAGTACAAAATATGGCTACACCTTC
14 | TRBJ2-2 | TRBV2 | NA | NA | CASSGYSYTGELFF | TGTGCCAGCAGTGGGTACAGTTACACCGGGGAGCTGTTTTTT
14 | TRBJ2-2 | TRBV2 | few | TRBD1 | CASRTGGMIGELFF | TGTGCCAGCAGGACAGGGGGCATGATCGGGGAGCTGTTTTTT
13 | TRBJ1-2 | TRBV10-2 | many | TRBD1 | CASSEQGNRGYTF | TGCGCCAGCAGCGAACAGGGGAATCGAGGCTACACCTTC
13 | TRBJ1-2 | TRBV5-1 | many | NA | CASSLESGWGYTF | TGCGCCAGCAGCTTGGAATCGGGATGGGGCTACACCTTC
11 | TRBJ2-7 | TRBV10-3 | NA | TRBD1 | CATGTGNKQYF | TGTGCCACAGGGACAGGGAACAAGCAGTACTTC
16 | TRBJ1-5 | TRBV20-1 | many | TRBD1 | CSARVDRDSRNQPQHF | TGCAGTGCTAGGGTCGACCGGGACAGCCGGAATCAGCCCCAGCATTTT
14 | TRBJ2-5 | TRBV7-9 | medium-sized | TRBD1 | CASSATGGQETQYF | TGTGCCAGCAGCGCGACAGGGGGACAAGAGACCCAGTACTTC
20 | TRBJ1-5 | TRBV30 | many | TRBD1 | CAWKNRDRGRRADSNQPQHF | TGTGCCTGGAAGAACCGGGACAGGGGGCGCAGGGCCGATAGCAATCAGCCCCAGCATTTT
16 | TRBJ1-2 | TRBV19 | many | NA | CASSIVGREANYGYTF | TGTGCCAGTAGTATAGTGGGGAGAGAAGCTAACTATGGCTACACCTTC
14 | TRBJ2-5 | TRBV4-1 | NA | TRBD2 | CASSLAGGPETQYF | TGTGCCAGCAGCTTAGCGGGAGGGCCTGAGACCCAGTACTTC
13 | TRBJ2-3 | TRBV2 | few | NA | CASRRSPADTQYF | TGTGCCAGCAGGAGGAGCCCCGCGGATACGCAGTATTTT
17 | TRBJ2-7 | TRBV13 | many | TRBD1 | CASSSTNGQGGSYEQYF | TGTGCCAGCAGCTCAACTAATGGACAGGGCGGCTCCTACGAGCAGTACTTC
20 | TRBJ2-1 | TRBV7-8 | many | TRBD2 | CASSLSTGLAGVIPHNEQFF | TGTGCCAGCAGCTTATCAACGGGACTAGCGGGAGTAATCCCACACAATGAGCAGTTCTTC
14 | TRBJ2-7 | TRBV20-1 | NA | TRBD1 | CSASRETGDYEQYF | TGCAGTGCTAGCCGGGAGACAGGGGACTACGAGCAGTACTTC
14 | TRBJ2-7 | TRBV7-9 | NA | TRBD2 | CASGPSGGTYEQYF | TGTGCCAGCGGACCTAGCGGGGGGACCTACGAGCAGTACTTC
16 | TRBJ1-6 | TRBV5-8 | many | TRBD1 | CASSPEQGYLDSPLHF | TGTGCCAGCAGCCCCGAACAGGGGTACCTTGATTCACCCCTCCACTTT
11 | TRBJ1-1 | TRBV7-9 | medium-sized | NA | CASSFDTEAFF | TGTGCCAGCAGCTTCGACACTGAAGCTTTCTTT
15 | TRBJ1-3 | TRBV20-1 | NA | TRBD1 | CSASETGLPGNTIYF | TGCAGTGCTAGTGAGACAGGGCTTCCTGGAAACACCATATATTTT
16 | TRBJ2-1 | TRBV11-2 | many | NA | CASKTSGGGEYNEQFF | TGTGCCAGCAAAACGTCCGGCGGAGGGGAATACAATGAGCAGTTCTTC